Listed here is a single TCR beta chain. The target antigen is unknown. The PCR contained 60 Vbeta and 13 Jbeta primers. Sequencing was performed with immunoSEQ multiplex PCR; in TCRdb, only in-frame clones are kept and a portion is missing. Seen here are around 180,000 clones, 77% observed once, and the top ten hold roughly 1.4%. This entry belongs to a study of cytomegalovirus exposure and HLA in healthy donors. Looking at the study overall: Findings of an earlier analysis included around 100 million unique TCR beta sequences from 170 million or so T cells.

The V segment lost 4 bases and the J segment 3 bases; nucleotides outside the gene matches: 2. Looked up from germline, CDR1 is LGHNA and CDR2 is YNFKEQ. The CDR3 sequence is 15 residues long. The study, taken as a whole, reports: Analysis performed later showed TCR beta chains linked to HLA being more clonally expanded than equally common others.

The source is a woman in her 30s in good health and CMV-seropositive. The chain carries TRBV4-2 and TRBJ2-7, with 14 bases aligning to TRBD2. Material for sequencing was PBMCs. The CDR3 DNA follows: TGTGCCAGCAGCCCCGGACTAGCGGGAGGCTACGAGCAGTACTTC. Residues: CASSPGLAGGYEQYF.